Following are 13 T cell receptor beta chains from one sample sequenced in a study of CD8+ T cells in alopecia areata listed by TCRdb under 2018. The sample's treatment or condition label is to be understood as: oral pan-JAK inhibitor, 5-10 mg twice daily. Library method: the immunoSEQ multiplex PCR assay. RNA was extracted from all samples and reverse transcribed into cDNA, which served as template for TCR sequencing. Drawn from immuneACCESS, this table holds only the in-frame rearrangements with V and J called that TCRdb kept. Clones are partly lost; checked studies trace under half to an unresolved V gene and leave the rest unexplained. This sample lists 180,000 or so clones; approximately 51% were detected once. The top ten hold 10% of the sample. The sample here was CD8+ T cells sorted from blood, taken at roughly week 53, from a patient treated with tofacitinib. The source of these receptors is a human donor with alopecia areata.

This clone was seen a few times. The genes are TRBV29-1 and TRBJ2-1; tentative D call: TRBD2 (5 bases). The germline CDR1 and CDR2 sequences are SQVTM and ANQGSEA. The CDR3 consists of 11 residues. V lost 1 base and J 13 bases, leaving 11 bases between the germline ends. The chain's CDR3 is CSVEALGEQFF. The CDR3 coding sequence is TGCAGCGTTGAAGCACTAGGAGAACAGTTCTTC.

This clone was recorded a few times. V is TRBV27 and J is TRBJ2-7; D may be TRBD1 (6 bases). The length of the CDR3 is 12 residues. V lost 5 bases and J lost 5, with 10 bases in between. Germline values: CDR1 MNHEY, CDR2 SMNVEV (reference sequence). DNA of the CDR3: TGTGCCAGCAGTACCAGGGGACACGAGCAGTACTTC. Translated, it gives CASSTRGHEQYF.

The V gene is TRBV19, the J gene TRBJ2-7; 10 positions agree with TRBD1. The J segment lost 6 bases and the V segment lost 6 bases, leaving 5 bases of the junction unmatched. CDR3 size: 13 residues. Germline V gene lookup returns CDR1 LNHDA and CDR2 SQIVND (reference sequence). As DNA, the CDR3 is TGTGCCAGTAGCCGACAGGGGGCCGGCGAGCAGTACTTC. It translates to CASSRQGAGEQYF.

This clone has only a few counts. The chain uses TRBV7-8 and TRBJ2-7; D gene unclear. CDR3 length equals 14 residues. The V end was cut by 3 bases, the J end by 1 base, with 10 bases between. Per the germline V gene, CDR1 is SGHVS and CDR2 is FQNEAQ. In DNA form, the CDR3 reads TGTGCCAGCAGCTTGTGGGGTGCGTCCTACGAGCAGTACTTC. The encoded protein is CASSLWGASYEQYF.

This chain links TRBV10-3 with TRBJ1-1; 8 nucleotides align to TRBD1. The junction had 13 bases not matched to a gene; V was cut back by 7 bases and J by 3 bases. The CDR3 runs 16 residues. Per the germline V gene, CDR1 is ENHRY and CDR2 is SYGVKD. CDR3 protein: CAITTGSGQVDTEAFF. CDR3 bases: TGTGCCATCACCACGGGTTCGGGACAGGTTGACACTGAAGCTTTCTTT.

The rearrangement uses TRBV5-6 and TRBJ2-7, with no clear D. With 3 bases removed from V and 4 bases from J, the gap between germline ends came to 5 bases. CDR3 length: 11 amino acids. Germline V gene sequence: CDR1 SGHDT, CDR2 YYEEEE. CDR3 amino acids: CASSSTYEQYF. CDR3 coding DNA: TGTGCCAGCAGCTCAACTTACGAGCAGTACTTC.

Comment on this clone: The same CDR3 can be traced to other DNA sequences in this sample. V and J are TRBV2 and TRBJ1-1; 8 nucleotides agree with TRBD1. Germline loops: CDR1 SNHLY, CDR2 FYNNEI. J lost 0 bases, V lost 8 bases, and 2 bases had no gene match. The CDR3 covers 13 residues. The CDR3 bases are TGTGCCAGCTGGACAGGGATGAACACTGAAGCTTTCTTT. Translated: CASWTGMNTEAFF.

Only one count was recorded for this clone. V gene TRBV5-1 combines with J gene TRBJ2-7; a weak D match, TRBD1 (6 bases). CDR1 is SGHRS and CDR2 is YFSETQ in the germline V gene. Trimming removed 4 bases at V and 0 bases at J, with 14 bases between. This CDR3 is built from 15 residues. The CDR3 spells CASSLLTGSSYEQYF. The CDR3 DNA sequence: TGCGCCAGCAGCCTCCTGACAGGTTCCTCCTACGAGCAGTACTTC.

V gene TRBV30 combines with J gene TRBJ2-6; D is undetermined. The CDR3 consists of 13 residues. Trimming removed 2 bases at V and 12 bases at J, with 14 bases between. The germline V gene has CDR1 GTSNPN and CDR2 SVGIG (reference sequence). CDR3 loop: CAWSRSVGSVLTF. The CDR3 nucleotides are TGTGCCTGGAGTAGGTCGGTCGGATCCGTCCTGACTTTC.

The chain links TRBV6-5 to TRBJ2-2; D gene uncertain. V was shortened by 0 bases and J by 6 bases, with 11 bases between the two germline ends. Germline loops: CDR1 MNHEY, CDR2 SVGAGI. This CDR3 region has 15 residues. DNA of the CDR3: TGTGCCAGCAGTTACTCTAACCGACGGGCCGGGGAGCTGTTTTTT. It is translated as CASSYSNRRAGELFF.

This clone has more than one count but fewer than ten. The chain couples TRBV2 to TRBJ2-2; D is possibly TRBD2 (6 bases). Germline CDR1 and CDR2: SNHLY and FYNNEI. Trimming left V 3 bases short and J 6 bases short, with 17 bases between. There are 16 residues in the CDR3. CDR3 in amino acids: CASSDGAGPGAGELFF. The CDR3 DNA is TGTGCCAGCAGTGATGGGGCGGGACCGGGTGCCGGGGAGCTGTTTTTT.

With regard to this clone: Distinct nucleotide sequences in the sample also encode this CDR3. The chain links TRBV5-1 to TRBJ1-1; D ambiguous. The CDR3 runs to 13 residues. Trimming took off 2 bases at V and 0 bases at J, with 5 bases between the two ends. The germline CDR1 and CDR2 sequences are SGHRS and YFSETQ. The DNA of the CDR3 is TGCGCCAGCAGCTTCACAGTGAACACTGAAGCTTTCTTT. Its translation: CASSFTVNTEAFF.

The chain combines TRBV2 with TRBJ1-5; 7 positions match TRBD1. The CDR3 runs 16 residues. Germline V gene lookup returns CDR1 SNHLY and CDR2 FYNNEI. V trimming: 0 bases; J trimming: 6 bases; junction bases outside the gene matches: 8. The CDR3 here is CASSEALGGGGQPQHF. The CDR3 DNA is TGTGCCAGCAGTGAAGCGCTGGGAGGGGGCGGTCAGCCCCAGCATTTT. Full variable domain (outside the CDR3, taken from reference TRBV2 and TRBJ1-5): EPEVTQTPSHQVTQMGQEVILRCVPISNHLYFYWYRQILGQKVEFLVSFYNNEISEKSEIFDDQFSVERPDGSNFTLKIRSTKLEDSAMYFCASSEALGGGGQPQHFGDGTRLSIL.